These T cell receptor beta chains were read from a single sample in a study of spatial heterogeneity in lung cancer. TCRdb re-called the 5' RACE reads through MiXCR, storing one row per CDR3 protein. The sample records roughly 12,000 distinct CDR3 sequences, about 14% being singletons. Specimen: lung tumor tissue, collected at surgery. Receptors originate from a male donor with early-stage non-small cell lung cancer. Each CDR3 is given without its conserved first and last residue. A D gene is named only where the DNA matches it firmly. Size is stated for part of the rows, as once, few or many counts, or as a class when the clone is expanded.

clone size	D gene	J gene	V gene	CDR3 protein
many	-	TRBJ2-7	TRBV29-1	SVKGVGSGTYEQY
few	TRBD1	TRBJ1-6	TRBV28	ASRPPGQSNSPLH
many	TRBD1	TRBJ2-1	TRBV7-2	ASSSRDSGYNEQF
medium-sized	-	TRBJ2-7	TRBV29-1	SVETYSEQY
many	TRBD1	TRBJ2-1	TRBV7-9	ASSLGTGVLNEQF
medium-sized	-	TRBJ1-2	TRBV29-1	SVDTWDDLAYGYT
many	-	TRBJ2-2	TRBV7-2	ASRPTTGELF
few	TRBD2	TRBJ2-3	TRBV28	ASSPGGAGTYTQY
few	-	TRBJ1-1	TRBV20-1	SAKTYEAF
once	TRBD2	TRBJ2-7	TRBV6-2/TRBV6-3	ASSQLELAGFYEQY
many	-	TRBJ2-5	TRBV6-2/TRBV6-3	ASSYSIQAGQETQY
many	-	TRBJ1-5	TRBV7-6	ASSLSRGGNQPQH
-	TRBD2	TRBJ2-1	TRBV18	ASSPFGPGLAKAHEQF
many	TRBD2	TRBJ2-6	TRBV27	ASSRGDRSGANVLT
many	-	TRBJ1-5	TRBV4-1	ASSQGGRGSNQPQH
many	TRBD1	TRBJ2-1	TRBV28	ASSPGGPYNEQF
few	TRBD1	TRBJ1-2	TRBV12-3/TRBV12-4	ASSFSYRGNYGYT
many	-	TRBJ2-5	TRBV7-9	ASSLVRDQETQY
medium-sized	-	TRBJ1-1	TRBV6-5	ASSYSWGSPNTEAF
few	-	TRBJ1-1	TRBV4-3	ASSQDLDWNTEAF
-	TRBD1	TRBJ1-2	TRBV6-1	ASSAGTGPYGYT
many	-	TRBJ1-2	TRBV20-1	SATGNYGYT
-	-	TRBJ1-5	TRBV5-8	ASSLLQAGNQPQH
-	TRBD2	TRBJ2-3	TRBV29-1	SVLGLDGTDTQY
few	-	TRBJ2-1	TRBV12-3/TRBV12-4	ASSFDPEFNEQF
few	-	TRBJ2-1	TRBV20-1	SADLPNNEQF
many	TRBD2	TRBJ2-7	TRBV28	ASRRLAGGTHEQY
-	-	TRBJ1-5	TRBV30	AWSAAENQPQH
medium-sized	-	TRBJ2-7	TRBV6-1	ASRGRPEVVYEQY
few	-	TRBJ2-1	TRBV11-3	ASSSRGPGGDEQF
few	-	TRBJ1-4	TRBV25-1	ASSEQRGTNEKLF